Listed here is a single T cell receptor (beta chain). This clonotype was recorded at least ten times. The antigen it binds to is not known. The record has no base qualities; no much larger clone is one base away. The data were taken from a study of human T cells and chemical hapten exposure (dated by TCRdb to the early 2020s). In terms of the full investigation: For sensitization, 2% DPC in acetone was applied to a roughly 2 cm by roughly 2 cm area of upper inner arm skin. Throughout the study period of roughly 24 weeks, patients also received therapeutic DPC doses to the scalp every week. Patch testing was performed on the upper back with Finn chambers containing 0.01% DPC, and the patch tests were scored after 6 days according to International Contact Dermatitis Research Group standards. Most of the patients in the cohort were female, and the cohort covered alopecia areata with under or over 50% scalp involvement, alopecia totalis and alopecia universalis. The libraries were sequenced as a pool, and the TCR yield per sample differed mostly because of small variations in library volumes within the pool. This study followed changes in the peripheral blood TCR repertoire in vivo during primary and secondary sensitization of alopecia patients to the hapten diphenylcyclopropenone (DPC). Blood samples were taken from patients before sensitization (week 0) and then at 2, 6 and about 24 weeks after DPC sensitization. Nearly 30 alopecia patients gave blood for TCR sequencing at one to four time points (pre-sensitization, 2, 6 and 24 weeks). The research as a whole found: The number of TCRs above 1 in 1000 frequency did not change with DPC sensitization; there was no evidence of global repertoire structure alterations. A positive correlation was found between the number of PT1 expanded TCRs and patch test score, with significance reached at thresholds 8, 16 and 32 but not 4. Because all patients had alopecia, a presumed autoimmune disease, the immune response of the patients might differ from that of healthy individuals. After repeated subsampling, changes were observed in the strength of the expansion versus patch-test correlation and in the threshold at which the correlation became significant. Significantly more large CDR3 similarity clusters were formed by expanded TCRs than by pre-sensitization or healthy control sets, consistent with antigen-driven responses.

V gives up 0 bases and J gives up 7 bases, and the segment between their germline ends measures 8 bases. The CDR3 spans 13 residues, from the cysteine through the phenylalanine. Just the 39-base CDR3 DNA is kept, in frame starting at base 1. For CDR1 and CDR2, the germline V gene lists SGDLS and YYNGEE. This specimen's time point label, per the study, means: patch test 1, 2 weeks after DPC sensitization. This specimen's treatment or condition label, per the study, means: therapeutic diphenylcyclopropenone sensitization with weekly scalp DPC. At every patch-test visit, the blood draw took place before the patch test was put on. Patients were considered eligible if aged 18 to 70, diagnosed with alopecia and deemed suitable for DPC therapy, and patients were excluded if pregnant. Total RNA was extracted from unfractionated whole blood that had been collected in Tempus Blood RNA tubes. Library generation was performed with RACE. The sequencing machine was a NextSeq 500. During library preparation, unique molecular identifiers were attached to individual cDNA molecules so that TCRs could be counted quantitatively and reproducibly. For every blood RNA sample, sequencing covered both the TCR alpha and TCR beta chains. The published analysis was carried out like this. Samples had a median of roughly 91,000 TCRs, with a range from about 23,224 to 700,000. The Decombinator software suite was used to annotate V, J and CDR3 in the TCR reads. For the PS versus PT1 abundance plots, all samples were subsampled to the same number of TCRs (28,000). TCRs were defined as expanded if absent before sensitization and observed at least eight times at the 2-week time point. TCRdb reworked the public reads: Q25 trimming with fastp, MiXCR clone assembly, productive beta chains retained. Entries are consolidated by CDR3 protein sequence, retaining the most common genes and DNA. TCRdb, not the original authors, processed these V and J calls. The table for this sample lists over 85,000 distinct CDR3 sequences; around 12% of them were counted only once. The ten largest clonotypes hold approximately 2.1% of the sample.

Source: whole blood, taken in connection with sensitization to the hapten diphenylcyclopropenone (DPC). The sequence was obtained from a woman between 40 and 50 years old with alopecia areata. Some clones in this sample may be carry-over from other donors' samples. Recombination linked TRBV9 to TRBJ1-5; the D gene is unclear. The CDR3 amino acid sequence is: CASSVGSDQPQHF. The nucleotides are TGTGCCAGCAGCGTAGGATCGGACCAGCCCCAGCATTTT.